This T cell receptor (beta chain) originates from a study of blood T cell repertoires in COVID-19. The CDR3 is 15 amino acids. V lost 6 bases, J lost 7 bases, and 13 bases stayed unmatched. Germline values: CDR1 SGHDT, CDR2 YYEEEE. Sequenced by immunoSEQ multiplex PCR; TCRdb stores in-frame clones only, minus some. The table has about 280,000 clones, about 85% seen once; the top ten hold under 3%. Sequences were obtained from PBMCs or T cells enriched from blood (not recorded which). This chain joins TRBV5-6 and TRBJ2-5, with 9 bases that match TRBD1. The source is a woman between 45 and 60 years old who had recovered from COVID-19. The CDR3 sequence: CASIQGQGRVGTQYF. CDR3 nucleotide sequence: TGTGCCAGCATCCAGGGACAGGGAAGGGTCGGGACCCAGTACTTC.